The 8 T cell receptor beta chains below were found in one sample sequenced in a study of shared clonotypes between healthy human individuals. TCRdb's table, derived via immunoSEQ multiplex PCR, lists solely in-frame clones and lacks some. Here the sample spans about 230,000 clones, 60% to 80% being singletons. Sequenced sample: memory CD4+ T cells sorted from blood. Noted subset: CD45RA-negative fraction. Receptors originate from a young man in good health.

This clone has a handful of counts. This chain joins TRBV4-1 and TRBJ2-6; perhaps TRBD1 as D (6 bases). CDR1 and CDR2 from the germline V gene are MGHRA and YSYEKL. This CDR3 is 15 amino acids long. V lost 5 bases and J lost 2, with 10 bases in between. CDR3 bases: TGCGCCAGCAGCGGAACAGGGACTGGGGCCAACGTCCTGACTTTC. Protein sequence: CASSGTGTGANVLTF.

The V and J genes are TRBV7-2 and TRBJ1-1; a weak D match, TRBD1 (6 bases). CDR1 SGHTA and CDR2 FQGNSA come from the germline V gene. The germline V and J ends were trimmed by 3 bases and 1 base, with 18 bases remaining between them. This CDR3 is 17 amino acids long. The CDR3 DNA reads TGTGCCAGCAGCTTCGAAGTGGGGGGCCTCCCGAACACTGAAGCTTTCTTT. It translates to CASSFEVGGLPNTEAFF.

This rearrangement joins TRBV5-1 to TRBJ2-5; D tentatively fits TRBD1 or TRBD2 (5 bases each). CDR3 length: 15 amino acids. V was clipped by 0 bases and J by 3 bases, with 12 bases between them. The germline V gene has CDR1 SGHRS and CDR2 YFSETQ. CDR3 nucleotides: TGCGCCAGCAGCTTGGCCGGGACGAACAAAGAGACCCAGTACTTC. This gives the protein CASSLAGTNKETQYF.

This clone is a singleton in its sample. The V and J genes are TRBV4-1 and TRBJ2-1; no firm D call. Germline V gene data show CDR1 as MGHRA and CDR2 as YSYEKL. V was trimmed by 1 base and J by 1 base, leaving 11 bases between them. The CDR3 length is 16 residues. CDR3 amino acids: CASSQADLMSYNEQFF. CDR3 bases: TGCGCCAGCAGCCAAGCTGACCTCATGTCCTACAATGAGCAGTTCTTC.

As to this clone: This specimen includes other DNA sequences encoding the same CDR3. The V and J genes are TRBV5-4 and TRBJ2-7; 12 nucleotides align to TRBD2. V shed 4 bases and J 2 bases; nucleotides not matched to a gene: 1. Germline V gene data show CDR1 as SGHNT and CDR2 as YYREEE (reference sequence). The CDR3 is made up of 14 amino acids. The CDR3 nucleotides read TGTGCCAGCAGCCGACTAGCGGGAGCCTACGAGCAGTACTTC. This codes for CASSRLAGAYEQYF.

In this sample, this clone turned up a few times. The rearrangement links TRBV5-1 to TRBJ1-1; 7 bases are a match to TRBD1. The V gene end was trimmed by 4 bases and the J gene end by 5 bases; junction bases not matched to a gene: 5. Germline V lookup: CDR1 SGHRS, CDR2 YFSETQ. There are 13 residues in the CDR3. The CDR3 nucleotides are TGCGCCAGCAGCACGACAGGGTGGACTGAAGCTTTCTTT. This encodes CASSTTGWTEAFF. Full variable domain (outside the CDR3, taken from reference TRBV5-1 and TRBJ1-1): KAGVTQTPRYLIKTRGQQVTLSCSPISGHRSVSWYQQTPGQGLQFLFEYFSETQRNKGNFPGRFSGRQFSNSRSEMNVSTLELGDSALYLCASSTTGWTEAFFGQGTRLTVV.

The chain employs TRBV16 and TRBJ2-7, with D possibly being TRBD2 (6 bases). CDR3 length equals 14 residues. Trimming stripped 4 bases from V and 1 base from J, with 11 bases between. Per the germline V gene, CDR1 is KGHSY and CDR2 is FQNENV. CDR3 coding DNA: TGTGCCAGCAGCCCCTACAGCGGGTCCTACGAGCAGTACTTC. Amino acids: CASSPYSGSYEQYF.

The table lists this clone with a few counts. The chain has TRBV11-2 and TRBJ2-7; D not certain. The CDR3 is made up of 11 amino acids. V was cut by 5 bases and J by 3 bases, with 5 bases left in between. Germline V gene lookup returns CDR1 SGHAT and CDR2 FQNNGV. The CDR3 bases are TGTGCCAGCAGCCCCTACTACGAGCAGTACTTC. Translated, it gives CASSPYYEQYF.